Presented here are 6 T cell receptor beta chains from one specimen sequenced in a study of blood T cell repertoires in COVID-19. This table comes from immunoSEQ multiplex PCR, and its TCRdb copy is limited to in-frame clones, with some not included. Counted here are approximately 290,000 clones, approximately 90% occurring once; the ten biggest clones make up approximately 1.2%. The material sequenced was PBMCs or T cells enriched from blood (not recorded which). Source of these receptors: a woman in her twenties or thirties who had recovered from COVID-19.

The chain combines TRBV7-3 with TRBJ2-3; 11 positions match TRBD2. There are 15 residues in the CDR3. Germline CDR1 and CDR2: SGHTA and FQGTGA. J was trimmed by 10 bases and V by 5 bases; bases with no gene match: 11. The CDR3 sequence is CASSTLAGGSAPQYF. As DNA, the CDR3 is TGTGCCAGCAGCACCTTAGCGGGAGGGTCCGCCCCGCAGTATTTT.

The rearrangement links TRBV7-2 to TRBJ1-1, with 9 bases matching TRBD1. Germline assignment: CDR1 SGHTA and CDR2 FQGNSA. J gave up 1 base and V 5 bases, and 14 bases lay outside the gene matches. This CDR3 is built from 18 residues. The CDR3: CASSAPRDRAWGNTEAFF. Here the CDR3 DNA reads TGTGCCAGCAGCGCTCCGAGGGACAGGGCGTGGGGGAACACTGAAGCTTTCTTT.

This CDR3 is CASSQPGNTGELFF. The CDR3 region has the DNA TGTGCCAGCAGCCAACCCGGGAACACCGGGGAGCTGTTTTTT. The V and J genes are TRBV3-1 (or the pseudogene TRBV3-2) and TRBJ2-2; no firm D call. The CDR3 runs 14 residues. The germline V and J ends were trimmed by 2 bases and 1 base, with 5 bases remaining between them. Germline assignment: CDR1 LGHDT and CDR2 YNNKEL (reference sequence).

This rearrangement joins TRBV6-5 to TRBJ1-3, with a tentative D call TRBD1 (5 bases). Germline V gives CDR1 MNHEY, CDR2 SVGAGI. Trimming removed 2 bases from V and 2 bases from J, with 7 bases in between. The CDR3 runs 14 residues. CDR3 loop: CASSYEGAGNTIYF. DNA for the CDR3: TGTGCCAGCAGTTACGAAGGGGCTGGAAACACCATATATTTT.

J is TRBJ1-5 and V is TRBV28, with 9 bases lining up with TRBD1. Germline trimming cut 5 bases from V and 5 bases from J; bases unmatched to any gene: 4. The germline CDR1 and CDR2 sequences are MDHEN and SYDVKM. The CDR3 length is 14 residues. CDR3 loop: CASSGQGMDQPQHF. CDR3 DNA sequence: TGTGCCAGCAGTGGACAGGGGATGGATCAGCCCCAGCATTTT.

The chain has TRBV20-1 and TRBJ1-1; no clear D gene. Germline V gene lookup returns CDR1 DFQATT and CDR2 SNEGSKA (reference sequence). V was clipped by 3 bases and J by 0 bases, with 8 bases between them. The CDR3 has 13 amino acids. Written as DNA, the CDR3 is TGCAGTGCTAGTCTCGGTATGAACACTGAAGCTTTCTTT. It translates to CSASLGMNTEAFF.